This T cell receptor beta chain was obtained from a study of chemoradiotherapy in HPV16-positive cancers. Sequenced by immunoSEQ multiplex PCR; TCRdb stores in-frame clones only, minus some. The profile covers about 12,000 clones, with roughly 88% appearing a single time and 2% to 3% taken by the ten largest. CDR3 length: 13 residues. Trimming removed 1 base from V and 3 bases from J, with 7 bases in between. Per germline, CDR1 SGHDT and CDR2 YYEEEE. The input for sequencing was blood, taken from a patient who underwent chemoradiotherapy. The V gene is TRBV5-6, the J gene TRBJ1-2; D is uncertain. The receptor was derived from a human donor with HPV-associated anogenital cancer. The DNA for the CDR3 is TGTGCCAGCAGCTTGAAAGGGCACTATGGCTACACCTTC. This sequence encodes CASSLKGHYGYTF. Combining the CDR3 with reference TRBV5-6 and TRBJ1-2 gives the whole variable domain DAGVTQSPTHLIKTRGQQVTLRCSPKSGHDTVSWYQQALGQGPQFIFQYYEEEERQRGNFPDRFSGHQFPNYSSELNVNALLLGDSALYLCASSLKGHYGYTFGSGTRLTVV.